This T cell receptor (beta chain) was identified during a study of blood T cell repertoires in COVID-19. Overall study: Sites in the United States, Italy and Spain provided acute and convalescent COVID-19 samples.

Clones were read by immunoSEQ multiplex PCR, and TCRdb kept only the in-frame ones, dropping some. The data contain about 170,000 clones, around 91% of them singletons. Ages ranged from about 18 to 89 years, with residence in under 25 US areas. Cohort allocation depended upon clinical history that participants reported. The TCR was taken from a woman between 18 and 29 years old who had recovered from COVID-19. Sequencing was performed on PBMCs or T cells enriched from blood (not recorded which).

As DNA, the CDR3 is TGTGCCACCAGGGAGGGAAACACCATATATTTT. This sequence encodes CATREGNTIYF. V gene TRBV28 combines with J gene TRBJ1-3; weak D call: TRBD1 (5 bases). The germline gives CDR1 MDHEN, CDR2 SYDVKM. The V and J ends lost 10 bases and 4 bases respectively, with 8 bases between them. The CDR3 length is 11 residues.